This TCR beta chain was observed in a study of blood T cell repertoires in COVID-19. Source study methods: Researchers report that nucleated cell counts were estimated from reference gene primer amplification. Generated by immunoSEQ multiplex PCR, the TCRdb table keeps only in-frame clones and is missing some. V, J and clone size were drawn from that table, and D and trimming were deduced from the DNA. Seen here are hundreds of thousands of clones, about 82% observed once, and the top ten hold 5.5% to 6%. CDR3 size: 14 residues. J was trimmed by 6 bases and V by 5 bases; bases with no gene match: 8. Germline CDR1 and CDR2: LGHDT and YNNKEL (reference sequence). Patients in Seattle were enrolled during active infection, then followed longitudinally.

The sequence was obtained from a woman over 75 with COVID-19, enrolled during active disease. V is TRBV3-1 (or the pseudogene TRBV3-2) and J is TRBJ2-5, with 8 bases matching TRBD1. Sample: peripheral blood. CDR3: CASSNRQGQQTQYF. The CDR3 DNA sequence: TGTGCCAGCAGCAATAGACAGGGGCAACAGACCCAGTACTTC.